This entry lists 22 T cell receptor beta chains sequenced from one sample in a study of T-cell reconstitution after alpha-beta-depleted transplantation in children (dated by TCRdb to 2016 to 2017). In light of the paper, this sample's treatment or condition label describes: allogeneic hematopoietic cell transplantation with graft depleted of TCRalphabeta T cells and CD19 B cells. Receptors were amplified or captured by PCR. The sequencer was an Illumina HiSeq 2500. To normalize quantification of the TCRbeta repertoire, the TCR libraries were built with molecular barcoding that relied on unique molecular identifiers. Starting from the raw public reads, TCRdb applied fastp trimming at Q25, assembled clones with MiXCR and retained in-frame beta chains. Rows with a matching CDR3 protein are joined into one entry that keeps the most common DNA and genes. This sample has roughly 790,000 distinct CDR3 sequences in its table, and 15% to 20% of those were observed once. The ten most abundant clones make up around 5.3% of the sample.

Sequences were derived from PBMCs, mostly from graft donor cells, sampled 360 days after TCRalphabeta/CD19-depleted stem cell transplant. The receptor set was obtained from a male patient aged 10 to 17 who had a stem cell transplant for acute lymphoblastic leukemia, so the T cells may come from the graft donor.

This clonotype was seen a few times. The chain links TRBV4-1 to TRBJ2-7, with TRBD2 matching over 13 bases. Germline values: CDR1 MGHRA, CDR2 YSYEKL. V was pared by 1 base and J by 2 bases, with 5 bases of the junction left unmatched. CDR3 length equals 17 residues. Here the CDR3 DNA reads TGCGCCAGCAGCCAAGGTCCGGGACTAGCGGGACCCTACGAGCAGTACTTC. It translates to CASSQGPGLAGPYEQYF.

This clonotype was picked up a small number of times. In DNA, the CDR3 is TGCGCCAGCAGCTTGGAGGTCTCGACGGGAAACACCATATATTTT. It specifies CASSLEVSTGNTIYF. The chain links TRBV5-1 to TRBJ1-3; D remains unclear. This CDR3 has 15 amino acids. The germline V and J ends were trimmed by 0 bases and 4 bases, with 11 bases remaining between them. Germline CDR1 and CDR2: SGHRS and YFSETQ.

This clonotype was counted a few times. A read error may produce the germline difference seen at one junction end. This chain joins TRBV7-9 and TRBJ1-5; D is undetermined. Germline V gives CDR1 SEHNR, CDR2 FQNEAQ (reference sequence). The CDR3 is made up of 16 amino acids. This CDR3 is CASSLGRHYSNQPQHF. The CDR3 DNA reads as TGTGCCAGCAGTTTAGGACGACATTATAGCAATCAGCCCCAGCATTTT.

V and J are TRBV5-6 and TRBJ2-1, with 10 bases identical to TRBD2. CDR1 is SGHDT and CDR2 is YYEEEE in the germline V gene. V dropped 6 bases and J dropped 4; count of bases not matched to a gene: 10. CDR3 size: 16 residues. CDR3 residues: CASKLSGRAPYNEQFF. The CDR3 DNA reads as TGTGCCAGCAAACTAAGCGGGAGGGCCCCTTACAATGAGCAGTTCTTC.

The table lists this clonotype with many counts. The V gene is TRBV12-3 or TRBV12-4, the J gene TRBJ2-7; D not certain. The CDR3 totals 15 residues. V was trimmed by 4 bases and J by 5 bases, leaving 18 bases between them. For the CDR3, the DNA is TGTGCCAGCAGTTCTCCGGTGGGTCTCGCCCACGAGCAGTACTTC. Translated, it gives CASSSPVGLAHEQYF.

This sequence joins TRBV9 and TRBJ1-5; TRBD1 might be the D (5 bases). This CDR3 spans 15 amino acids. Trimming took off 0 bases at V and 2 bases at J, with 9 bases between the two ends. The germline CDR1 and CDR2 sequences are SGDLS and YYNGEE. Written as DNA, the CDR3 is TGTGCCAGCAGCGTAGGACGAGGGGGCAATCAGCCCCAGCATTTT. It codes for CASSVGRGGNQPQHF. The full variable domain, with the rest looked up from reference TRBV9 and TRBJ1-5, is DSGVTQTPKHLITATGQRVTLRCSPRSGDLSVYWYQQSLDQGLQFLIQYYNGEERAKGNILERFSAQQFPDLHSELNLSSLELGDSALYFCASSVGRGGNQPQHFGDGTRLSIL.

The chain employs TRBV19 and TRBJ2-3; tentative D call: TRBD1 (6 bases). The germline gives CDR1 LNHDA, CDR2 SQIVND (reference sequence). The CDR3 consists of 14 residues. V shed 6 bases and J shed 2 bases, with 12 bases lying between them. The CDR3: CASRDRLITDTQYF. The DNA of the CDR3 is TGTGCCAGTAGGGACAGACTCATCACAGATACGCAGTATTTT.

This chain joins TRBV19 and TRBJ1-4; no reliable D call. Trimming shortened V by 6 bases and J by 8 bases, and 16 bases separated the two germline ends. This CDR3 region has 14 residues. Germline V gene sequence: CDR1 LNHDA, CDR2 SQIVND (reference sequence). The CDR3 DNA follows: TGTGCCAGTAGCTACGGCCCGTCGTGGGAAAAACTGTTTTTT. Residues: CASSYGPSWEKLFF. The complete variable domain, with remaining parts taken from reference TRBV19 and TRBJ1-4, reads DGGITQSPKYLFRKEGQNVTLSCEQNLNHDAMYWYRQDPGQGLRLIYYSQIVNDFQKGDIAEGYSVSREKKESFPLTVTSAQKNPTAFYLCASSYGPSWEKLFFGSGTQLSVL.

This clonotype appeared a few times. J is TRBJ2-1 and V is TRBV24-1; 9 bases agree with TRBD2. CDR1 is KGHDR, CDR2 SFDVKD, per germline. V trimming: 11 bases; J trimming: 9 bases; junction bases outside the gene matches: 10. The CDR3 length is 13 residues. The CDR3 DNA reads as TGTGCCATCGCGGGAGGGCCTGCTAGTGAGCAGTTCTTC. Its translation is CAIAGGPASEQFF.

This clonotype was seen repeatedly, ten times or more. The chain has TRBV4-2 and TRBJ2-2; TRBD2 agrees at 9 bases. Germline CDR1 is LGHNA and CDR2 is YNFKEQ. Trimming took 0 bases from V and 4 from J; bases not matched to a gene: 6. This CDR3 has 17 amino acids. CDR3 in amino acids: CASSQDLTSGPTGELFF. The CDR3 coding sequence is TGTGCCAGCAGCCAAGATTTGACTAGCGGTCCCACCGGGGAGCTGTTTTTT.

This clonotype showed up many times. CDR3 bases: TGCGCCAGCAGCCGTATCGGGTTGGAAGCTTTCTTT. Residues: CASSRIGLEAFF. The chain uses TRBV4-1 and TRBJ1-1; D not certain. CDR1 and CDR2 (germline): MGHRA, YSYEKL. The CDR3 extends over 12 amino acids. V was cut by 4 bases and J by 8 bases, with 11 bases left in between.

This clonotype was recorded once. This chain uses TRBV12-3 or TRBV12-4 with TRBJ1-2, with 9 bases that match TRBD1. The CDR3 length is 14 residues. The V and J ends lost 5 bases and 8 bases, in that order; junction bases with no gene match: 9. CDR3: CASSLTQGAGGYTF. CDR3 nucleotide sequence: TGTGCCAGCAGTCTAACACAGGGGGCGGGCGGCTACACCTTC.

V is TRBV12-3 or TRBV12-4 and J is TRBJ1-2, with 9 bases that match TRBD1. The CDR3 totals 15 residues. V gave up 1 base and J gave up 4 bases; unmatched junction bases: 4. The CDR3 DNA sequence: TGTGCCAGCAGTTTAGGGACAGGGGCCTCCTATGGCTACACCTTC. Amino acid sequence: CASSLGTGASYGYTF.

CDR3 DNA: TGCGCCAGCAGCTTCGAGACATACCCCGAAAAACTGTTTTTT. This gives the protein CASSFETYPEKLFF. This chain joins TRBV5-1 and TRBJ1-4; the D is unclear. Germline V gene lookup returns CDR1 SGHRS and CDR2 YFSETQ. The CDR3 has 14 residues. Deletions cut 2 bases from V and 8 bases from J, with 13 bases between.

This clonotype was seen a handful of times. The rearrangement uses TRBV12-3 or TRBV12-4 and TRBJ1-3; no clear D gene. CDR3 length: 12 amino acids. DNA of the CDR3: TGTGCAGGGTCACGCTCTGGAAACACCATATATTTT. Its protein product is CAGSRSGNTIYF.

The J gene is TRBJ1-1, the V gene TRBV27; TRBD1 agrees at 7 bases. Germline lookup yields CDR1 MNHEY and CDR2 SMNVEV (reference sequence). The V segment lost 3 bases and the J segment 3 bases; nucleotides outside the gene matches: 7. CDR3 size: 15 residues. The CDR3 region is CASSFLQGLHTEAFF. The CDR3 bases are TGTGCCAGCAGTTTTCTACAGGGGCTGCACACTGAAGCTTTCTTT.

The chain has TRBV29-1 and TRBJ2-7; weak D call: TRBD1 (5 bases). With 4 bases removed from V and 3 bases from J, the gap between germline ends came to 13 bases. Germline lookup yields CDR1 SQVTM and CDR2 ANQGSEA. This CDR3 has 13 residues. The chain's CDR3 is CSVGQGSFYEQYF. As DNA, the CDR3 is TGCAGCGTTGGCCAGGGTAGCTTCTACGAGCAGTACTTC.

The rearrangement joins TRBV20-1 to TRBJ2-4, with 9 nucleotides matching TRBD2. This CDR3 comprises 20 residues. In germline, CDR1 is DFQATT, CDR2 SNEGSKA (reference sequence). Trimming cost V 4 bases and J 1 base; bases outside gene matches: 20. The CDR3 nucleotides are TGCAGTGCTACTGGCCGAAGACTAGCGGCCCCGGGGGAGGCCAAAAACATTCAGTACTTC. Its protein product is CSATGRRLAAPGEAKNIQYF.

The rearrangement joins TRBV7-9 to TRBJ2-7, with 8 positions matching TRBD2. V dropped 4 bases and J dropped 2; count of bases not matched to a gene: 7. Per the germline V gene, CDR1 is SEHNR and CDR2 is FQNEAQ (reference sequence). The CDR3 length is 15 residues. The CDR3 DNA sequence: TGTGCCAGCAGCTCCTTTACTAGCGGAGCCTACGAGCAGTACTTC. This translates into CASSSFTSGAYEQYF. Based on the CDR3 plus reference TRBV7-9 and TRBJ2-7, the full variable domain is DTGVSQNPRHKITKRGQNVTFRCDPISEHNRLYWYRQTLGQGPEFLTYFQNEAQLEKSRLLSDRFSAERPKGSFSTLEIQRTEQGDSAMYLCASSSFTSGAYEQYFGPGTRLTVT.

This chain connects TRBV27 to TRBJ2-1, with a possible D match to TRBD1 (6 bases). Germline V gene lookup returns CDR1 MNHEY and CDR2 SMNVEV (reference sequence). This CDR3 comprises 18 residues. V lost 4 bases and J lost 4, with 23 bases in between. The CDR3 sequence: CASSWSGGPSEFYNEQFF. CDR3 coding DNA: TGTGCCAGCAGTTGGTCTGGGGGCCCCTCGGAGTTTTACAATGAGCAGTTCTTC.

The chain joins TRBV7-8 to TRBJ2-1; D might be TRBD2 (5 bases). The CDR3 totals 13 residues. V was trimmed by 6 bases and J by 6 bases, leaving 12 bases between them. Germline V gives CDR1 SGHVS, CDR2 FQNEAQ. Here the CDR3 reads CASSLDLFNEQFF. The CDR3 bases are TGTGCCAGCAGTCTGGACTTATTCAATGAGCAGTTCTTC. The whole variable domain, remainder taken from reference TRBV7-8 and TRBJ2-1, is GAGVSQSPRYKVAKRGQDVALRCDPISGHVSLFWYQQALGQGPEFLTYFQNEAQLDKSGLPSDRFFAERPEGSVSTLKIQRTQQEDSAVYLCASSLDLFNEQFFGPGTRLTVL.

The chain has TRBV18 and TRBJ2-6; no reliable D call. CDR1 and CDR2 from the germline V gene are KGHSH and LQKENI. The CDR3 length is 14 residues. With 2 bases removed from V and 4 bases from J, the gap between germline ends came to 6 bases. CDR3 sequence: CASSPATGANVLTF. CDR3 DNA: TGTGCCAGCTCACCAGCTACAGGGGCCAACGTCCTGACTTTC.